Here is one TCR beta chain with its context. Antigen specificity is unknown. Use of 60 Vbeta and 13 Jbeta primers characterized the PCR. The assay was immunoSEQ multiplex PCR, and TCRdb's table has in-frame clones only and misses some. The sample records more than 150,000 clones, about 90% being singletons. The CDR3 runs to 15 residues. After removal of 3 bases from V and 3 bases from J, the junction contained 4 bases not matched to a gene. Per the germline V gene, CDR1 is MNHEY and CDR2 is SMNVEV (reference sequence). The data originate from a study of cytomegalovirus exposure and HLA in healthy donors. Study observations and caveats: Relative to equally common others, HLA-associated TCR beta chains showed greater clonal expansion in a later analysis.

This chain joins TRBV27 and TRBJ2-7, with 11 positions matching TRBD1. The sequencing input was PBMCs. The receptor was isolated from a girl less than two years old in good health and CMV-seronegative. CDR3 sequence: CASSFRDRGVYEQYF. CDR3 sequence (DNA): TGTGCCAGCAGTTTTCGGGACAGGGGGGTCTACGAGCAGTACTTC.